This T cell receptor (beta chain) was retrieved from a study of OX40 agonist ivuxolimab in advanced cancers. General study points: In the 0.1 to 3.0 mg/kg range, CD4+ and CD8+ blood T cells had expanded clonally by week 6.

Of note for this clone: Its antigen is unknown.

Data came from immunoSEQ multiplex PCR; TCRdb stores just in-frame clones and leaves some out. The sample has about 68,000 clones, about 83% seen once. The receptor's source is an adult with an advanced solid tumor such as melanoma, head and neck, liver or kidney cancer. The sample in question was CD4+ or CD8+ T cells sorted from blood, obtained in a trial of the OX40 agonist ivuxolimab.

The CDR3: CSVDDDRVTEAFF. The CDR3 region has the DNA TGCAGCGTCGATGACGACAGGGTCACTGAAGCTTTCTTT. V usage is TRBV29-1 and J usage is TRBJ1-1, with TRBD1 matching over 7 bases. Germline V gives CDR1 SQVTM, CDR2 ANQGSEA. This CDR3 region has 13 residues. Trimming at V came to 6 bases and at J to 4 bases, leaving 8 bases not matched to a gene.